The present entry profiles one TCR beta chain with its context. Profiling relied on immunoSEQ multiplex PCR, and the TCRdb table lists in-frame clones only, not all of them. The sample lists around 63,000 clones; around 90% were seen once. These data are taken from a study of T cell changes during pregnancy in multiple sclerosis. Germline CDR1 LGHNA, CDR2 YSLEER. V gave up 2 bases and J gave up 2 bases, with 10 bases separating them. The CDR3 totals 15 residues. The chain uses TRBV4-3 and TRBJ2-1; tentative D call: TRBD2 (6 bases). Sequenced here: peripheral blood, sampled in the third trimester of pregnancy. The source of this sequence is a female donor in good health, enrolled as a control in a pregnancy study. CDR3 loop: CASSQRGGTYNEQFF. The CDR3 DNA is TGCGCCAGCAGCCAAAGGGGAGGCACCTACAATGAGCAGTTCTTC.